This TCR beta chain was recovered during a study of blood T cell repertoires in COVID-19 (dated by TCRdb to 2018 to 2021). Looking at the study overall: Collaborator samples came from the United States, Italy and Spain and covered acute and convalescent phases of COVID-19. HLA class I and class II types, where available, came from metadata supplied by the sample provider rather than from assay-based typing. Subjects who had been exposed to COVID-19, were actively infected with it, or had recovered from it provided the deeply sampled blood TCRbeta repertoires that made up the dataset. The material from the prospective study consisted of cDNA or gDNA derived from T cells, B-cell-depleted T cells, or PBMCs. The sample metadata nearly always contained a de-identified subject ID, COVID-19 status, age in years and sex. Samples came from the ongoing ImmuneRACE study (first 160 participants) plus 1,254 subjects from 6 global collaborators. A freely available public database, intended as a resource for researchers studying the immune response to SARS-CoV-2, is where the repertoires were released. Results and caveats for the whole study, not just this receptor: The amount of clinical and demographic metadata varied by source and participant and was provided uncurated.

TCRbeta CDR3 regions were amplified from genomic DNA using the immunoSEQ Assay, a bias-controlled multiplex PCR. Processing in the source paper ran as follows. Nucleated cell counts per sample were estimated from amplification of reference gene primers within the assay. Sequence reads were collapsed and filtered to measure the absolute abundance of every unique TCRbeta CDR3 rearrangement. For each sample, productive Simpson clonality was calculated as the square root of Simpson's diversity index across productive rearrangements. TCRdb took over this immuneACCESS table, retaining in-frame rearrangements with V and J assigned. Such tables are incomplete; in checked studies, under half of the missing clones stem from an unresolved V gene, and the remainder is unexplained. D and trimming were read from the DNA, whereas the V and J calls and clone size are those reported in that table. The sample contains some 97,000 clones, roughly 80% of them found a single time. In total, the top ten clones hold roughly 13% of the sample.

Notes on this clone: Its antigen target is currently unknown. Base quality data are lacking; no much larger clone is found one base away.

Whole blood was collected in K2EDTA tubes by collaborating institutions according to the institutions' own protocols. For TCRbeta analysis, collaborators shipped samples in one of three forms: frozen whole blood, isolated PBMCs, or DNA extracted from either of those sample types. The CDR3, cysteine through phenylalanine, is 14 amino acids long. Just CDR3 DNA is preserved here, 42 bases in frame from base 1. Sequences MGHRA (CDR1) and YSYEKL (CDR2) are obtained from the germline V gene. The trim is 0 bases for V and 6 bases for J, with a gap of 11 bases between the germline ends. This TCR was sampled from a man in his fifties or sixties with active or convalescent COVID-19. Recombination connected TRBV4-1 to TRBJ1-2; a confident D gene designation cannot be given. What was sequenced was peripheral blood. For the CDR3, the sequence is CASSQETPRDGYTF. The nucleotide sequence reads TGCGCCAGCAGCCAAGAAACCCCCCGCGATGGCTACACCTTC.